What follows are 20 T cell receptor beta chains derived from one specimen sequenced in a study of OX40 agonist ivuxolimab in advanced cancers. Measured with immunoSEQ multiplex PCR; TCRdb has only the in-frame clones, and not every one. The sample shows some 16,000 clones, around 85% of them seen only once. Sequenced here: CD4+ or CD8+ T cells sorted from blood, sampled in a trial of the OX40 agonist ivuxolimab. The receptors come from an adult with an advanced solid tumor such as melanoma, head and neck, liver or kidney cancer.

The rearrangement links TRBV11-3 to TRBJ1-1, with 8 positions matching TRBD1. Germline CDR1 and CDR2: SGHNT and YENEEA. The CDR3 extends over 14 amino acids. The V gene end was trimmed by 4 bases and the J gene end by 1 base; junction bases not matched to a gene: 2. The DNA for the CDR3 is TGTGCCAGCAGCTCGACAGGGGAGAACACTGAAGCTTTCTTT. Amino acid sequence: CASSSTGENTEAFF.

The chain employs TRBV30 and TRBJ1-5; D gene uncertain. V lost 4 bases and J 1 base, leaving 11 bases between the germline ends. Germline V gives CDR1 GTSNPN, CDR2 SVGIG (reference sequence). The CDR3 has 14 amino acids. The DNA of the CDR3 is TGTGCCTGGAATGAGGGATGGAGCAATCAGCCCCAGCATTTT. Its protein is CAWNEGWSNQPQHF.

The chain couples TRBV30 to TRBJ2-1; 8 bases map to TRBD2. The V segment lost 0 bases and the J segment 7 bases; nucleotides outside the gene matches: 17. The CDR3 spans 18 residues. Per the germline V gene, CDR1 is GTSNPN and CDR2 is SVGIG (reference sequence). The CDR3 spells CAWSVRLGRAVFRNEQFF. The CDR3 DNA is TGTGCCTGGAGTGTAAGGCTCGGGAGGGCCGTTTTCAGGAATGAGCAGTTCTTC.

V usage is TRBV6-1 and J usage is TRBJ2-5; D is undetermined. The J call may be incorrect, as the DNA end agrees better with TRBJ2-7. Germline V gives CDR1 MNHNS, CDR2 SASEGT. This CDR3 is 15 amino acids long. In DNA form, the CDR3 reads TGTGCCAGCAGTGAAGGGGCAGGAGTCTCCTACGAGCAGTACTTC. Amino acid sequence: CASSEGAGVSYEQYF.

The chain recombines TRBV21-1 with TRBJ2-3. TRBV21-1 is shown as a pseudogene. The CDR3 consists of 9 residues. The CDR3 loop reads CASSWAQYF. The CDR3 nucleotides read TGTGCCAGCAGCTGGGCGCAGTATTTT.

V usage is TRBV27 and J usage is TRBJ2-1; D not resolved. Germline CDR1 reads MNHEY; CDR2 reads SMNVEV (reference sequence). The V and J ends lost 0 bases and 4 bases respectively, with 4 bases between them. This CDR3 has 13 residues. The CDR3 bases are TGTGCCAGCAGTTTATCTGCTTACAATGAGCAGTTCTTC. As protein: CASSLSAYNEQFF.

The chain is built from TRBV28 and TRBJ2-5; 11 nucleotides match TRBD1. The CDR3 consists of 17 residues. Germline CDR1 and CDR2: MDHEN and SYDVKM. Trimming took 8 bases from V and 5 from J; bases not matched to a gene: 16. For the CDR3, the DNA is TGTGCCAGCCCACCCCGCGGGACAGGGGGTCGTCGGGAGACCCAGTACTTC. Translation gives CASPPRGTGGRRETQYF.

This chain links TRBV29-1 with TRBJ1-2; D gene uncertain. The CDR3 runs to 11 residues. Between the trimmed V and J ends, which lost 6 bases and 6 bases, there was a span of 11 bases. Looked up from germline, CDR1 is SQVTM and CDR2 is ANQGSEA. CDR3 protein: CSVPTRDGYTF. The CDR3 nucleotides are TGCAGCGTCCCCACGAGGGATGGCTACACCTTC.

The chain has TRBV11-3 and TRBJ2-3; D unclear. Trimming took off 2 bases at V and 4 bases at J, with 13 bases between the two ends. The CDR3 loop spans 15 amino acids. CDR1 and CDR2 (germline): SGHNT, YENEEA. CDR3 sequence reads: CASSLRALLPDTQYF. The CDR3, as DNA: TGTGCCAGCAGCTTAAGGGCTCTTTTACCAGATACGCAGTATTTT.

The chain employs TRBV7-9 and TRBJ2-1; D ambiguous. The V gene's germline CDR1 is SEHNR and CDR2 FQNEAQ (reference sequence). This CDR3 region has 18 residues. V shed 1 base and J shed 0 bases, with 16 bases lying between them. The CDR3 sequence is CASSLEVWDRNSYNEQFF. The CDR3, as DNA: TGTGCCAGCAGCTTAGAAGTATGGGATCGGAACTCCTACAATGAGCAGTTCTTC.

This clone was observed once. This sequence joins TRBV30 and TRBJ1-2, with 7 bases aligning to TRBD1. The CDR3 has 12 residues. The germline CDR1 and CDR2 sequences are GTSNPN and SVGIG (reference sequence). V lost 5 bases to trimming and J lost 3 bases; unmatched junction nucleotides: 3. In DNA, the CDR3 is TGTGCCTGGGTCACAGGGGACTATGGCTACACCTTC. Translation: CAWVTGDYGYTF. The full variable domain, rest sourced from reference TRBV30 and TRBJ1-2, is SQTIHQWPATLVQPVGSPLSLECTVEGTSNPNLYWYRQAAGRGLQLLFYSVGIGQISSEVPQNLSASRPQDRQFILSSKKLLLSDSGFYLCAWVTGDYGYTFGSGTRLTVV.

The chain carries TRBV4-3 and TRBJ1-5; unclear D gene. The V gene's germline CDR1 is LGHNA and CDR2 YSLEER. The CDR3 is made up of 14 amino acids. Trimming cost V 0 bases and J 8 bases, with 11 bases left between them. The CDR3 bases are TGCGCCAGCAGCCAAGAATTTGGGATCGAGCCCCAGCATTTT. It specifies CASSQEFGIEPQHF.

V and J are TRBV11-1 and TRBJ2-7; the D is unclear. Trimming stripped 3 bases from V and 0 bases from J, with 9 bases between. The germline gives CDR1 SGHAT, CDR2 FQDESV (reference sequence). This CDR3 is built from 14 residues. CDR3 loop: CASSLAGFSYEQYF. For the CDR3, the DNA is TGTGCCAGCAGCTTGGCCGGGTTCTCCTACGAGCAGTACTTC. The complete variable domain, with remaining parts taken from reference TRBV11-1 and TRBJ2-7, reads EAEVAQSPRYKITEKSQAVAFWCDPISGHATLYWYRQILGQGPELLVQFQDESVVDDSQLPKDRFSAERLKGVDSTLKIQPAELGDSAMYLCASSLAGFSYEQYFGPGTRLTVT.

This clone has just one count. The chain links TRBV2 to TRBJ2-1; no clear D gene. Looked up from germline, CDR1 is SNHLY and CDR2 is FYNNEI. Trimming cost V 5 bases and J 4 bases, with 15 bases left between them. The CDR3 runs 15 residues. CDR3 protein: CASSYSRQKYNEQFF. The CDR3 coding sequence is TGTGCCAGCAGTTACAGCCGTCAGAAGTACAATGAGCAGTTCTTC.

The chain uses TRBV13 and TRBJ1-6; D unclear. The CDR3 spans 12 residues. Trimming removed 1 base from V and 9 bases from J, with 4 bases in between. CDR1 is PRHDT and CDR2 is FYEKMQ in the germline V gene (reference sequence). In DNA, the CDR3 is TGTGCCAGCAGCTTAGTGGGTTCACCCCTCCACTTT. As protein: CASSLVGSPLHF.

This clone is medium-sized within its sample. The chain recombines TRBV10-1 with TRBJ2-3; D is ambiguous. The germline CDR1 and CDR2 sequences are WNHNN and SYGVQD (reference sequence). The CDR3 spans 15 residues. V lost 5 bases to trimming and J lost 2 bases, with 14 bases between them. The CDR3 spells CASSMTNSPTDTQYF. CDR3 DNA: TGCGCCAGCAGTATGACAAACTCACCCACAGATACGCAGTATTTT.

V gene TRBV4-1 combines with J gene TRBJ2-7; 10 bases match TRBD2. J was trimmed by 4 bases and V by 4 bases; bases with no gene match: 7. The germline V gene has CDR1 MGHRA and CDR2 YSYEKL. The CDR3 has 15 residues. Here the CDR3 DNA reads TGCGCCAGCAGCCTCCTAGCGGGAGAGAGGTACGAGCAGTACTTC. Its translation: CASSLLAGERYEQYF.

The chain couples TRBV23-1 to TRBJ1-2; possibly TRBD1 for D (6 bases). TRBV23-1 is known as an ORF, though its function is uncertain. The CDR3 length is 15 residues. Trimming left V 1 base short and J 5 bases short, with 14 bases between. CDR3 sequence (DNA): TGCGCCAGCAGTCAATTGGGGGGGGCCCAATATGGCTACACCTTC. Amino acids: CASSQLGGAQYGYTF.

The chain joins TRBV19 to TRBJ2-3; D is uncertain. The germline CDR1 and CDR2 sequences are LNHDA and SQIVND (reference sequence). V was cut by 7 bases and J by 5 bases, with 4 bases left in between. The CDR3 has 10 residues. CDR3 in amino acids: CASMGDTQYF. The CDR3 nucleotides are TGTGCCAGTATGGGAGATACGCAGTATTTT.

Of note for this clone: A much more abundant neighbour one base away suggests this may be a read error. The CDR3 sequence is CASSIRGGYNEQFF. The CDR3 DNA is TGTGCCAGTAGTATCAGGGGCGGCTACAATGAGCAGTTCTTC. The chain uses TRBV19 and TRBJ2-1, with D possibly being TRBD1 (6 bases). This CDR3 has 14 amino acids. Germline CDR1 reads LNHDA; CDR2 reads SQIVND (reference sequence). V was shortened by 3 bases and J by 3 bases, with 9 bases between the two germline ends.